This T cell receptor (beta chain) is from a study of cytomegalovirus exposure and HLA in healthy donors. General study findings and limits: Per published reports, the classifier diagnosed cytomegalovirus status with high specificity and sensitivity.

PCR was performed using 60 Vbeta and 13 Jbeta primers. Data came from immunoSEQ multiplex PCR; TCRdb stores just in-frame clones and leaves some out. The table for this sample gives roughly 190,000 clones. Comment on this clone: Antigen: not known.

CDR1 is SQVTM and CDR2 is ANQGSEA in the germline V gene. The CDR3 runs to 14 residues. V lost 5 bases to trimming and J lost 1 base; unmatched junction nucleotides: 4. This chain joins TRBV29-1 and TRBJ2-2, with 7 positions matching TRBD2. This receptor was identified in a man aged 25-45 years in good health and CMV-seronegative. Sequencing input: PBMCs. As DNA, the CDR3 is TGCAGCGTTAGCGGGACTCTGAACACCGGGGAGCTGTTTTTT. This sequence encodes CSVSGTLNTGELFF.